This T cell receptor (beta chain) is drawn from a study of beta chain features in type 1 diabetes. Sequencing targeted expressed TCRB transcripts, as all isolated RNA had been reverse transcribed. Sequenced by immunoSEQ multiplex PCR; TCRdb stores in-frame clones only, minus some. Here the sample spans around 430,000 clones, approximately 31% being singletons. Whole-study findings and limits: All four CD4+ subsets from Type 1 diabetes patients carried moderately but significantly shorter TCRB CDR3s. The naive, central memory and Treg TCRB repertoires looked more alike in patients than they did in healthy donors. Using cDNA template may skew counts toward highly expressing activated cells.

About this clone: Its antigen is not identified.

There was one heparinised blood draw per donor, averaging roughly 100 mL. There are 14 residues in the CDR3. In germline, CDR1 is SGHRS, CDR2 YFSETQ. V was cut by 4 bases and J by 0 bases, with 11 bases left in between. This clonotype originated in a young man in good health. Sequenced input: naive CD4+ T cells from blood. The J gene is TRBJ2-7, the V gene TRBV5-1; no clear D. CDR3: CASSTGGDSYEQYF. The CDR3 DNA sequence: TGCGCCAGCAGCACCGGCGGAGACTCCTACGAGCAGTACTTC.